One and the same sample provided the 3 T cell receptor beta chains below, sequenced in a study of blood T cell repertoires in COVID-19. The protocol was immunoSEQ multiplex PCR, while the TCRdb copy is restricted to in-frame clones and leaves out a portion. Of some 340,000 clones detected, roughly 90% appear once; the ten largest clones hold about 4.2%. The sequencing sample was made of PBMCs or T cells enriched from blood (not recorded which). The receptors were gathered from a woman aged 25 to 45 who had been exposed to COVID-19.

This clone is a singleton in its sample. The chain employs TRBV7-2 and TRBJ2-5; no clear D gene. CDR3 size: 11 residues. V was cut by 5 bases and J by 2 bases, with 3 bases left in between. CDR1 is SGHTA and CDR2 is FQGNSA in the germline V gene. The CDR3 region is CASSLQETQYF. CDR3 sequence (DNA): TGTGCCAGCAGCCTTCAAGAGACCCAGTACTTC.

This clone was detected only a few times. The V gene is TRBV19, the J gene TRBJ2-3, with a possible D match to TRBD1 (6 bases). Trimming cost V 7 bases and J 2 bases, with 25 bases left between them. Per the germline V gene, CDR1 is LNHDA and CDR2 is SQIVND (reference sequence). This CDR3 has 18 amino acids. In DNA form, the CDR3 reads TGTGCCAGTACCGTAGGGCCCGCCAGGGGATTAATCACAGATACGCAGTATTTT. Translation gives CASTVGPARGLITDTQYF.

The chain joins TRBV7-8 to TRBJ2-5; D may be TRBD2 (6 bases). Trimming took 2 bases from V and 5 from J, leaving 12 bases between them. Germline V lookup: CDR1 SGHVS, CDR2 FQNEAQ. The CDR3 has 14 amino acids. The CDR3 DNA is TGTGCCAGCAGCTTACTTGGGGGGATGGAGACCCAGTACTTC. This translates into CASSLLGGMETQYF. Combining the CDR3 with reference TRBV7-8 and TRBJ2-5 gives the whole variable domain GAGVSQSPRYKVAKRGQDVALRCDPISGHVSLFWYQQALGQGPEFLTYFQNEAQLDKSGLPSDRFFAERPEGSVSTLKIQRTQQEDSAVYLCASSLLGGMETQYFGPGTRLLVL.